Each of the 18 T cell receptor beta chains below was sequenced from the same sample in a study of beta chain features in type 1 diabetes. Study-level points and caveats: The study found moderately but significantly shorter TCRB CDR3s in all four CD4+ subsets of Type 1 diabetes patients.

These receptors have no known antigen. All of the isolated RNA was reverse transcribed, so expressed TCRB transcripts were sequenced. Libraries were prepared by immunoSEQ multiplex PCR; TCRdb keeps only in-frame clonotypes and omits some of them. The sample shows 250,000 to 300,000 clones, roughly an eighth of them seen only once. Sequencing used naive CD4+ T cells from blood. The receptors derive from a man aged 30 to 39 with type 1 diabetes.

The chain links TRBV9 to TRBJ2-7, with a possible D match to TRBD2 (5 bases). Germline CDR1 and CDR2: SGDLS and YYNGEE. The V end was cut by 0 bases, the J end by 7 bases, with 11 bases between. This CDR3 contains 13 residues. DNA of the CDR3: TGTGCCAGCAGCGTAGGGCGAGGGCAAGAGCAGTACTTC. Translated, it gives CASSVGRGQEQYF.

This chain's CDR3 is CASSLGVATGELFF. The CDR3 bases are TGCGCCAGCAGCTTGGGCGTAGCCACCGGGGAGCTGTTTTTT. The J gene is TRBJ2-2, the V gene TRBV5-1; D gene unclear. The CDR3 is made up of 14 amino acids. V was cut by 0 bases and J by 4 bases, with 7 bases left in between. Germline values: CDR1 SGHRS, CDR2 YFSETQ.

This clone appeared a few times. V gene TRBV6-6 combines with J gene TRBJ1-4; no firm D call. Per germline, CDR1 MNHNY and CDR2 SVGAGI (reference sequence). Between the trimmed V and J ends, which lost 4 bases and 0 bases, there was a span of 9 bases. The CDR3 spans 15 residues. This CDR3 is CASSSYSATNEKLFF. The CDR3 DNA reads as TGTGCCAGCAGTTCTTATAGCGCAACTAATGAAAAACTGTTTTTT.

The chain has TRBV7-3 and TRBJ2-3, with 7 bases aligning to TRBD2. The CDR3 contains 15 residues. V shed 0 bases and J 2 bases; nucleotides not matched to a gene: 2. Germline CDR1 and CDR2: SGHTA and FQGTGA. CDR3 DNA sequence: TGTGCCAGCAGCTTAACGGGGGGGACCACAGATACGCAGTATTTT. Amino acid sequence: CASSLTGGTTDTQYF.

In this sample, this clone turned up a few times. This chain links TRBV7-9 with TRBJ1-3, with 7 bases that match TRBD1. Per the germline V gene, CDR1 is SEHNR and CDR2 is FQNEAQ (reference sequence). V gave up 0 bases and J gave up 2 bases; unmatched junction bases: 4. CDR3 length equals 16 residues. In nucleotides, the CDR3 is TGTGCCAGCAGCTTAGCACTGGGACAGCCTGGAAACACCATATATTTT. This translates into CASSLALGQPGNTIYF.

This clone was seen only a few times. V and J are TRBV11-2 and TRBJ2-1, with 7 bases fitting TRBD2. V lost 1 base to trimming and J lost 8 bases; unmatched junction nucleotides: 11. Per germline, CDR1 SGHAT and CDR2 FQNNGV. The CDR3 has 16 amino acids. CDR3 residues: CASSLGLSGLRDEQFF. The CDR3, as DNA: TGTGCCAGCAGCTTAGGCCTTAGCGGGCTCAGAGATGAGCAGTTCTTC.

This clone was recorded a few times. The chain uses TRBV4-1 and TRBJ2-3; 11 nucleotides align to TRBD2. The junction had 7 bases not matched to a gene; V was cut back by 5 bases and J by 0 bases. The CDR3 contains 17 residues. Germline V CDR1 and CDR2: MGHRA, YSYEKL. This CDR3 is CASSARLAGSSTDTQYF. The CDR3 DNA reads TGCGCCAGCAGCGCGCGACTAGCGGGATCTAGCACAGATACGCAGTATTTT.

This clone occurred a few times. The rearrangement links TRBV7-8 to TRBJ2-1, with 7 bases that match TRBD1. With 3 bases clipped from V and 6 bases from J, the junction kept 2 bases outside the gene matches. CDR3 length equals 13 residues. Germline values: CDR1 SGHVS, CDR2 FQNEAQ. CDR3 amino acids: CASSFAGGNEQFF. CDR3 DNA sequence: TGTGCCAGCAGCTTTGCAGGGGGCAATGAGCAGTTCTTC.

This sequence joins TRBV7-9 and TRBJ2-7, with 8 bases aligning to TRBD1. The CDR3 extends over 13 amino acids. V was pared by 5 bases and J by 6 bases, with 6 bases of the junction left unmatched. Looked up from germline, CDR1 is SEHNR and CDR2 is FQNEAQ (reference sequence). CDR3 bases: TGTGCCAGCAGCCCGCAGGGGACAGGCGAGCAGTACTTC. It specifies CASSPQGTGEQYF.

This chain links TRBV5-6 with TRBJ2-2, with D possibly TRBD1 on 5 matching bases. CDR3 length: 15 residues. V was shortened by 0 bases and J by 7 bases, with 13 bases between the two germline ends. Germline-derived CDR1 and CDR2 are SGHDT and YYEEEE. The CDR3 bases are TGTGCCAGCAGCTTGGTGGCAGGGAATGGCGGGGAGCTGTTTTTT. Translating it yields CASSLVAGNGGELFF. Filled out from reference TRBV5-6 and TRBJ2-2, the complete variable domain reads DAGVTQSPTHLIKTRGQQVTLRCSPKSGHDTVSWYQQALGQGPQFIFQYYEEEERQRGNFPDRFSGHQFPNYSSELNVNALLLGDSALYLCASSLVAGNGGELFFGEGSRLTVL.

The chain employs TRBV18 and TRBJ1-2; a possible D gene is TRBD1 (5 bases). CDR1 KGHSH and CDR2 LQKENI come from the germline V gene. The CDR3 contains 13 residues. The germline V and J ends were trimmed by 6 bases and 0 bases, with 8 bases remaining between them. This CDR3 reads CASSDNTNYGYTF. In DNA, the CDR3 is TGTGCCAGCTCGGACAATACTAACTATGGCTACACCTTC.

This clone was picked up a small number of times. The chain recombines TRBV28 with TRBJ1-5, with 8 bases that match TRBD1. CDR3 length: 13 amino acids. The germline V gene encodes CDR1 MDHEN and CDR2 SYDVKM. V shed 5 bases, J shed 7 bases, and the junction held 4 bases outside the gene matches. DNA of the CDR3: TGTGCCAGCAGTGCCCCAGGGGGCCAGCCCCAGCATTTT. Its protein is CASSAPGGQPQHF.

CDR3 sequence reads: CASSPPYENEQFF. DNA for the CDR3: TGTGCCAGCTCACCACCCTATGAGAATGAGCAGTTCTTC. The chain carries TRBV18 and TRBJ2-1; D is undetermined. Germline V gene data show CDR1 as KGHSH and CDR2 as LQKENI. The ends were cut back, 0 bases at V and 7 bases at J, with 7 bases in the middle. The CDR3 sequence is 13 residues long.

In its sample, this clone was seen a few times. This chain links TRBV7-3 with TRBJ2-5, with TRBD2 matching 11 bases. Trimming removed 4 bases from V and 6 bases from J; junction bases left unmatched: 13. Germline V gives CDR1 SGHTA, CDR2 FQGTGA. The CDR3 extends over 17 amino acids. The CDR3 DNA reads TGTGCCAGCAGCTCCCCTGGCCTAGCGGGAGGAGGAAAGACCCAGTACTTC. Its translation: CASSSPGLAGGGKTQYF.

This clone was counted a few times. This rearrangement joins TRBV5-1 to TRBJ2-1, with 9 bases fitting TRBD2. CDR1 is SGHRS, CDR2 YFSETQ, per germline. Losses at the gene ends were 4 bases for V and 7 bases for J; bases not matched to a gene: 6. This CDR3 region has 14 residues. The CDR3 DNA reads as TGCGCCAGCAGCGTGACTAGCGGTTCGAATGAGCAGTTCTTC. Translating gives CASSVTSGSNEQFF.

This clone was counted a few times. The rearrangement joins TRBV5-1 to TRBJ2-5; 8 nucleotides align to TRBD1. The CDR3 is made up of 15 amino acids. Germline V gene sequence: CDR1 SGHRS, CDR2 YFSETQ. V gave up 3 bases and J gave up 4 bases; unmatched junction bases: 8. The CDR3 loop reads CASSSQGAGGETQYF. DNA of the CDR3: TGCGCCAGCAGCTCCCAGGGGGCTGGTGGAGAGACCCAGTACTTC.

This chain joins TRBV6-5 and TRBJ1-5; D is perhaps TRBD1 (5 bases). V shed 2 bases and J shed 7 bases, with 12 bases lying between them. The CDR3 has 14 residues. The germline CDR1 and CDR2 sequences are MNHEY and SVGAGI. The CDR3 DNA reads TGTGCCAGCAGTTACAAGCAGGGAAGACAGCCCCAGCATTTT. Translating gives CASSYKQGRQPQHF.

There are a few counts of this clone. The chain carries TRBV25-1 and TRBJ1-2; D gene unclear. Trimming left V 4 bases short and J 2 bases short, with 8 bases between. The germline CDR1 and CDR2 sequences are MGHDK and SYGVNS. The CDR3 runs 13 residues. The CDR3 DNA is TGTGCCAGCAGTGTCACAGCAAACTATGGCTACACCTTC. Translating gives CASSVTANYGYTF.